The clone carrying this T cell receptor beta chain came up a few times. No antigen is known for it. This record comes from a study of early T cells in non-severe SARS-CoV-2 infection. On the study more broadly: With bulk RNA from unsorted whole blood as input, sequencing yielded unpaired chains.

General study points: Using VDJdb, the matching emphasized anti-spike CD8 responses while missing private and CD4 specificities.

Trimming removed 0 bases from V and 5 bases from J; junction bases left unmatched: 4. CDR1 and CDR2 from the germline V gene are SGHRS and YFSETQ. The CDR3 is 15 residues long. Individually, cDNA molecules had unique molecular identifiers attached to them. TCRdb itself ran the 5' RACE reads through MiXCR, one entry per CDR3 protein. The sample lists tens of thousands of distinct CDR3 sequences, roughly 8.7% occurring once. The TCR sequence derives from an adult who was a healthcare worker with PCR-confirmed SARS-CoV-2 infection or an uninfected control (not recorded which). The chain couples TRBV5-1 to TRBJ2-5; TRBD1 agrees at 10 bases. The source was whole blood, collected at baseline. CDR3 coding DNA: TGCGCCAGCAGCTTGGGACAGGGGGCAAGGGAGACCCAGTACTTC. This codes for CASSLGQGARETQYF. The whole variable domain, filled in from reference TRBV5-1 and TRBJ2-5, reads KAGVTQTPRYLIKTRGQQVTLSCSPISGHRSVSWYQQTPGQGLQFLFEYFSETQRNKGNFPGRFSGRQFSNSRSEMNVSTLELGDSALYLCASSLGQGARETQYFGPGTRLLVL.